This passage covers 4 T cell receptor beta chains from one sample sequenced in a study of T-cell reconstitution after alpha-beta-depleted transplantation in children. Unique molecular identifiers were built into the TCRbeta library. TCRdb re-analysed the PCR reads in MiXCR, keeping a single row per CDR3 protein. The sample carries fewer than 700,000 distinct CDR3 sequences, under 25% recorded once. This specimen consisted of PBMCs, mostly from graft donor cells, obtained 360 days after TCRalphabeta/CD19-depleted stem cell transplant. These receptors originate from a boy under three years old who had a stem cell transplant for acute myeloid leukemia, so the T cells may come from the graft donor.

The sample holds a few counts of this clonotype. CDR3 bases: TGCAGTGCTAGAGATCTCACGCGGGGGGGCTGGAATGAGCAGTTCTTC. It encodes CSARDLTRGGWNEQFF. The chain couples TRBV20-1 to TRBJ2-1, with 9 bases that match TRBD2. Germline trimming cut 0 bases from V and 7 bases from J; bases unmatched to any gene: 10. CDR1 and CDR2 (germline): DFQATT, SNEGSKA (reference sequence). The CDR3 has 16 residues.

This clonotype was counted between two and nine times. The chain has TRBV6-1 and TRBJ2-3; the D gene is possibly TRBD1 (6 bases). The CDR3 is 16 amino acids. The germline V and J ends were trimmed by 5 bases and 2 bases, with 17 bases remaining between them. Germline V gives CDR1 MNHNS, CDR2 SASEGT. The CDR3: CASSPRLGAFTDTQYF. Here the CDR3 DNA reads TGTGCCAGCAGTCCGCGTCTGGGGGCTTTCACAGATACGCAGTATTTT.

The rearrangement uses TRBV11-2 and TRBJ2-7; TRBD1 aligns across 10 bases. In germline, CDR1 is SGHAT, CDR2 FQNNGV. The CDR3 extends over 16 amino acids. The trim removed 4 bases at V and 0 bases at J, leaving 6 bases unmatched. In nucleotides, the CDR3 is TGTGCCAGCAGCTCGACGGGGACAGGGGACTCCTACGAGCAGTACGTC. This gives the protein CASSSTGTGDSYEQYV.

This clonotype occurred many times. The chain links TRBV2 to TRBJ1-1; 9 nucleotides match TRBD1. The ends lost 7 bases at V and 5 bases at J; junction bases unmatched: 8. Germline CDR1 is SNHLY and CDR2 is FYNNEI. The CDR3 is made up of 14 amino acids. CDR3 residues: CASTPGQGRTEAFF. In DNA, the CDR3 is TGTGCCAGCACACCGGGACAGGGAAGAACTGAAGCTTTCTTT.